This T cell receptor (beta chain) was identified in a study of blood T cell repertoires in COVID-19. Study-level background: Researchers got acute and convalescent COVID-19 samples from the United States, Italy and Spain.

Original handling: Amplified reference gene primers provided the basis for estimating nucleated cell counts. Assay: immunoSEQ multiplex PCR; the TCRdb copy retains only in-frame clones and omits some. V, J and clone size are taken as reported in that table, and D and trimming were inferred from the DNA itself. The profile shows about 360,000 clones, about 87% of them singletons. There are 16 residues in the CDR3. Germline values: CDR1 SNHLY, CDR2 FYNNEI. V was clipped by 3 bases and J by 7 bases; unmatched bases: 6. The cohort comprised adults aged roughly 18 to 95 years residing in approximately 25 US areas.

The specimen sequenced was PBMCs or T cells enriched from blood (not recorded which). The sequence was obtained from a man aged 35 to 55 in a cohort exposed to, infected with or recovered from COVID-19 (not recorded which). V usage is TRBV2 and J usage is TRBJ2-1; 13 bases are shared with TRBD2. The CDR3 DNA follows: TGTGCCAGCAGTGATCGGAGGACTAGCGGGAGAAATGAGCAGTTCTTC. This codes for CASSDRRTSGRNEQFF.